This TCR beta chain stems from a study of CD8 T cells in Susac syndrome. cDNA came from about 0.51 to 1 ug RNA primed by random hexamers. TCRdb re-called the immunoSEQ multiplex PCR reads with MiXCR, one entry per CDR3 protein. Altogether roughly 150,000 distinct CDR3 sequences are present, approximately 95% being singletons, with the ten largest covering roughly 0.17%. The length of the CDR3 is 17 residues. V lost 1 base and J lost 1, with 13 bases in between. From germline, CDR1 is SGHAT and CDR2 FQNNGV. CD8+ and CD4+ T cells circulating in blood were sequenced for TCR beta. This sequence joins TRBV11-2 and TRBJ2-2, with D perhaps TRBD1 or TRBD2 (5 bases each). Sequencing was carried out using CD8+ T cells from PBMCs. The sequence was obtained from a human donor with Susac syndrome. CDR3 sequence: CASSLVGVRMNTGELFF. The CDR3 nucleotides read TGTGCCAGCAGCTTAGTGGGGGTCAGGATGAACACCGGGGAGCTGTTTTTT.